Shown below are 26 T cell receptor beta chains from a single sample sequenced in a study of blood T cell repertoires in COVID-19. The repertoire was sequenced with immunoSEQ multiplex PCR; TCRdb's copy has only in-frame clones and lacks some. The table has 80,000 to 100,000 clones, roughly 70% seen once. Sequenced: peripheral blood. The receptors were gathered from a man between 65 and 80 years old with COVID-19, enrolled during active disease.

This chain joins TRBV7-3 and TRBJ2-3; 7 nucleotides line up with TRBD2. Germline V gene sequence: CDR1 SGHTA, CDR2 FQGTGA. This CDR3 is built from 16 residues. The V gene end was trimmed by 7 bases and the J gene end by 2 bases; junction bases not matched to a gene: 12. Here the CDR3 reads CASTPPRSGYTDTQYF. For the CDR3, the DNA is TGTGCCAGCACCCCCCCCCGTAGCGGGTACACAGATACGCAGTATTTT.

The chain links TRBV28 to TRBJ1-5; TRBD1 matches 8 bases. Trimming took 3 bases from V and 7 from J; bases not matched to a gene: 5. From germline, CDR1 is MDHEN and CDR2 SYDVKM. The length of the CDR3 is 14 residues. The CDR3 DNA is TGTGCCAGCAGTTTTCAGGGGGCCAGACAGCCCCAGCATTTT. As protein: CASSFQGARQPQHF.

This clone occurred once. The chain carries TRBV19 and TRBJ2-6; 11 nucleotides match TRBD2. CDR1 and CDR2 from the germline V gene are LNHDA and SQIVND (reference sequence). Trimming removed 7 bases from V and 0 bases from J; junction bases left unmatched: 11. The CDR3 runs 19 residues. This CDR3 is CASTPGLADHLSGANVLTF. The CDR3 region has the DNA TGTGCCAGTACCCCGGGACTAGCGGACCACCTCTCTGGGGCCAACGTCCTGACTTTC. Complete variable domain (other parts from reference TRBV19 and TRBJ2-6): DGGITQSPKYLFRKEGQNVTLSCEQNLNHDAMYWYRQDPGQGLRLIYYSQIVNDFQKGDIAEGYSVSREKKESFPLTVTSAQKNPTAFYLCASTPGLADHLSGANVLTFGAGSRLTVL.

This clone occurred a few times. CDR3 bases: TGCGCCAGCAGCCGGATAGCGGGAGTATACGAGCAGTACTTC. Protein product: CASSRIAGVYEQYF. The rearrangement uses TRBV4-3 and TRBJ2-7, with 9 bases that match TRBD2. This CDR3 is 14 amino acids long. In germline, CDR1 is LGHNA, CDR2 YSLEER. Trimming at V came to 4 bases and at J to 4 bases, leaving 5 bases not matched to a gene.

V is TRBV27 and J is TRBJ1-2; 7 bases match TRBD1. The CDR3 covers 14 residues. Germline assignment: CDR1 MNHEY and CDR2 SMNVEV (reference sequence). Trimming cost V 5 bases and J 4 bases; bases outside gene matches: 7. This CDR3 is CASSPRQGSYGYTF. DNA of the CDR3: TGTGCCAGCAGTCCGCGACAGGGTAGCTATGGCTACACCTTC.

The chain combines TRBV2 with TRBJ2-5; 8 bases are a match to TRBD1. After removal of 4 bases from V and 4 bases from J, the junction contained 5 bases not matched to a gene. The CDR3 has 14 residues. Germline lookup yields CDR1 SNHLY and CDR2 FYNNEI. The CDR3 DNA reads as TGTGCCAGCAGTGGTCGGACAGGGCGAGAGACCCAGTACTTC. It is translated as CASSGRTGRETQYF.

V gene TRBV28 combines with J gene TRBJ2-7, with 11 bases lining up with TRBD1. Germline assignment: CDR1 MDHEN and CDR2 SYDVKM. The trim removed 5 bases at V and 3 bases at J, leaving 6 bases unmatched. The CDR3 is 15 amino acids. CDR3 bases: TGTGCCAGCAGTAGTCGGACAGGGGGCTTCTACGAGCAGTACTTC. It yields the protein CASSSRTGGFYEQYF.

The CDR3 reads CASSYSGEGSEQFF. The CDR3 DNA reads TGTGCCAGCAGTTACTCGGGGGAGGGGAGTGAGCAGTTCTTC. The J gene is TRBJ2-1, the V gene TRBV6-5, with 7 bases that match TRBD2. Germline V gene data show CDR1 as MNHEY and CDR2 as SVGAGI. The junction had 5 bases not matched to a gene; V was cut back by 0 bases and J by 9 bases. CDR3 length: 14 amino acids.

The rearrangement uses TRBV19 and TRBJ2-3; TRBD2 matches at 11 bases. Trimming removed 5 bases from V and 4 bases from J; junction bases left unmatched: 5. Germline V gives CDR1 LNHDA, CDR2 SQIVND (reference sequence). This CDR3 is built from 15 residues. The CDR3 nucleotides read TGTGCCAGTAGTCCGACTAGCGGGATGCCAGATACGCAGTATTTT. It translates to CASSPTSGMPDTQYF. The entire variable domain, with the rest obtained from reference TRBV19 and TRBJ2-3, is as follows: DGGITQSPKYLFRKEGQNVTLSCEQNLNHDAMYWYRQDPGQGLRLIYYSQIVNDFQKGDIAEGYSVSREKKESFPLTVTSAQKNPTAFYLCASSPTSGMPDTQYFGPGTRLTVL.

The chain has TRBV2 and TRBJ2-7, with 7 bases lining up with TRBD1. The trim removed 5 bases at V and 4 bases at J, leaving 5 bases unmatched. Germline V lookup: CDR1 SNHLY, CDR2 FYNNEI. This CDR3 comprises 13 residues. CDR3 bases: TGTGCCAGCAGTCTGGGACAGTCGTACGAGCAGTACTTC. Translation gives CASSLGQSYEQYF.

This clone appeared a few times. This rearrangement joins TRBV9 to TRBJ2-7; D not resolved. Per germline, CDR1 SGDLS and CDR2 YYNGEE. CDR3 length: 14 residues. V was clipped by 1 base and J by 2 bases, with 10 bases between them. The CDR3 is CASSVNAGTYEQYF. The CDR3 DNA sequence: TGTGCCAGCAGCGTAAACGCAGGAACCTACGAGCAGTACTTC.

This chain links TRBV4-3 with TRBJ2-2; D is ambiguous. From germline, CDR1 is LGHNA and CDR2 YSLEER. Trimming left V 0 bases short and J 1 base short, with 6 bases between. The CDR3 spans 15 residues. The CDR3 sequence: CASSQDWRNTGELFF. CDR3 in DNA: TGCGCCAGCAGCCAAGATTGGAGGAACACCGGGGAGCTGTTTTTT.

The rearrangement uses TRBV10-3 and TRBJ1-5; D is ambiguous. The CDR3 is made up of 14 amino acids. Germline V gene sequence: CDR1 ENHRY, CDR2 SYGVKD. The V end was cut by 3 bases, the J end by 4 bases, with 10 bases between. The CDR3 is CAISDVGRNQPQHF. The CDR3 DNA reads TGTGCCATCAGTGATGTGGGGAGGAATCAGCCCCAGCATTTT.

The V and J genes are TRBV19 and TRBJ2-7, with TRBD2 matching over 7 bases. After removal of 6 bases from V and 3 bases from J, the junction contained 5 bases not matched to a gene. The CDR3 extends over 13 amino acids. CDR1 and CDR2 from the germline V gene are LNHDA and SQIVND (reference sequence). The CDR3 sequence: CASRRGRDYEQYF. As DNA, the CDR3 is TGTGCCAGTAGGCGGGGGAGGGACTACGAGCAGTACTTC.

The rearrangement links TRBV6-2 or TRBV6-3 to TRBJ2-2; TRBD2 matches 8 bases. V lost 6 bases, J lost 2 bases, and 14 bases stayed unmatched. Germline V gives CDR1 MNHEY, CDR2 SVGEGT. CDR3 size: 18 residues. The CDR3: CASSPQFGSGGNTGELFF. In DNA, the CDR3 is TGTGCCAGCAGCCCTCAGTTCGGGAGCGGGGGAAACACCGGGGAGCTGTTTTTT.

The chain recombines TRBV15 with TRBJ2-1, with 8 bases aligning to TRBD2. CDR1 LNHNV and CDR2 YYDKDF come from the germline V gene (reference sequence). CDR3 size: 17 residues. Trimming removed 0 bases from V and 2 bases from J; junction bases left unmatched: 6. Here the CDR3 reads CATSREYLLAAYNEQFF. The CDR3, as DNA: TGTGCCACCAGCAGAGAGTACTTACTAGCGGCCTACAATGAGCAGTTCTTC.

This clone was found once. The V gene is TRBV6-6, the J gene TRBJ2-3; the D gene is possibly TRBD1 (5 bases). Germline assignment: CDR1 MNHNY and CDR2 SVGAGI (reference sequence). V was clipped by 6 bases and J by 5 bases, with 6 bases between them. This CDR3 is 11 amino acids long. In DNA form, the CDR3 reads TGTGCCAGCAGAAGGGGAGATACGCAGTATTTT. Its protein product is CASRRGDTQYF.

This clone was counted only a few times. CDR3 coding DNA: TGTGCCAGCAGTTTATCTACAGGGTACTACGAGCAGTACTTC. This gives the protein CASSLSTGYYEQYF. The chain carries TRBV27 and TRBJ2-7; maybe TRBD1 (6 bases). This CDR3 is 14 amino acids long. V dropped 0 bases and J dropped 3 bases, with 9 bases sitting between them. Germline CDR1 reads MNHEY; CDR2 reads SMNVEV (reference sequence).

The chain carries TRBV19 and TRBJ2-5, with D perhaps TRBD2 (5 bases). Per germline, CDR1 LNHDA and CDR2 SQIVND (reference sequence). The CDR3 consists of 13 residues. Trimming shortened V by 3 bases and J by 7 bases, and 12 bases separated the two germline ends. CDR3 in DNA: TGTGCCAGTAGTATGGAGAGGGCCGCGACCCAGTACTTC. It yields the protein CASSMERAATQYF.

This chain connects TRBV2 to TRBJ2-7, with TRBD1 as a possible D gene (5 bases). Trimming pared 6 bases from V and 12 bases from J, leaving 15 bases between. CDR1 is SNHLY, CDR2 FYNNEI, per germline. The CDR3 length is 11 residues. DNA of the CDR3: TGTGCCAGCAGCCCGGCTAGACAGAGGTACTTC. This codes for CASSPARQRYF.

CDR3 in amino acids: CASSRQGYEQYF. CDR3 in DNA: TGTGCCAGCAGCCGACAGGGGTACGAGCAGTACTTC. The rearrangement joins TRBV7-2 to TRBJ2-7; 8 bases agree with TRBD1. The CDR3 has 12 amino acids. CDR1 SGHTA and CDR2 FQGNSA come from the germline V gene. Germline trimming cut 5 bases from V and 4 bases from J; bases unmatched to any gene: 1.

The gene calls are TRBV28 and TRBJ2-6, with TRBD2 matching 8 bases. V was clipped by 7 bases and J by 0 bases; unmatched bases: 11. The germline V gene encodes CDR1 MDHEN and CDR2 SYDVKM. CDR3 length: 18 residues. CDR3 residues: CASKSPSGPSSGANVLTF. CDR3 nucleotide sequence: TGTGCCAGCAAATCCCCTAGCGGGCCTAGCTCTGGGGCCAACGTCCTGACTTTC.

The V gene is TRBV6-5, the J gene TRBJ1-2; no firm D call. Per germline, CDR1 MNHEY and CDR2 SVGAGI. Deletions cut 5 bases from V and 5 bases from J, with 12 bases between. The CDR3 consists of 13 residues. The CDR3 protein is CASSLHGEYGYTF. The CDR3 region has the DNA TGTGCCAGCAGTCTCCACGGGGAATATGGCTACACCTTC.

CDR3 DNA: TGTGCCAGCACCAGGGGGCTCTATGGCTACACCTTC. The encoded protein is CASTRGLYGYTF. The chain has TRBV28 and TRBJ1-2, with 8 bases lining up with TRBD1. CDR1 MDHEN and CDR2 SYDVKM come from the germline V gene. V trimming: 7 bases; J trimming: 4 bases; junction bases outside the gene matches: 2. CDR3 length: 12 amino acids.

The V call is TRBV19, the J call TRBJ2-1, with 12 bases fitting TRBD1. The V gene end was trimmed by 4 bases and the J gene end by 10 bases; junction bases not matched to a gene: 8. Germline CDR1 and CDR2: LNHDA and SQIVND (reference sequence). CDR3 length: 15 amino acids. CDR3 nucleotide sequence: TGTGCCAGTAGTAGAACCGGGACAGGGGGCGGAGAGCAGTTCTTC. This translates into CASSRTGTGGGEQFF.

The chain carries TRBV30 and TRBJ2-7; D possibly corresponds to TRBD2 (6 bases). This CDR3 contains 15 residues. CDR1 and CDR2 (germline): GTSNPN, SVGIG (reference sequence). Trimming pared 5 bases from V and 5 bases from J, leaving 22 bases between. The chain's CDR3 is CAWGGRRGRVHEQYF. The CDR3 region has the DNA TGTGCCTGGGGCGGACGGCGGGGTAGAGTCCACGAGCAGTACTTC.